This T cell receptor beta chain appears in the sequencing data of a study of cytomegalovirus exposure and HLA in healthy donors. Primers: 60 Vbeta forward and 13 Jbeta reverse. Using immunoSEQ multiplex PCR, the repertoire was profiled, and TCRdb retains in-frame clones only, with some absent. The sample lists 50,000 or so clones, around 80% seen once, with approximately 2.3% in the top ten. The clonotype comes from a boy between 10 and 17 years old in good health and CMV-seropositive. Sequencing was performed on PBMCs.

In DNA form, the CDR3 reads TGTGCCAGCAGTTCCCCTGGACAGGGGTGGTATGGCTACACCTTC. Its protein product is CASSSPGQGWYGYTF. The chain couples TRBV27 to TRBJ1-2, with 9 bases lining up with TRBD1. CDR3 length equals 15 residues. After removal of 4 bases from V and 5 bases from J, the junction contained 8 bases not matched to a gene. CDR1 and CDR2 from the germline V gene are MNHEY and SMNVEV (reference sequence).